This T cell receptor (beta chain) came from a study of T cell repertoires in aging, cancer and after chemotherapy. General study findings and limits: Age-matched healthy donors had significantly more diverse, less clonal blood TCR repertoires than untreated cancer patients. In each cancer cohort, median generation probability increased across chemotherapy, suggesting thymic output rebounded.

TRB rearrangements spanning V, D and J were amplified using mixed TRB-A/B primers. TCRdb reprocessed the multiplex PCR reads via MiXCR and lists one record per CDR3 protein. This sample has about 480 distinct CDR3 sequences, with roughly 29% found just once. This clonotype was seen a handful of times. Its target is not known. The germline V gene has CDR1 LNHDA and CDR2 SQIVND (reference sequence). The V and J ends lost 4 bases and 1 base respectively, with 14 bases between them. The CDR3 is 16 amino acids. Peripheral blood genomic DNA, not sorted cells or RNA, was the template. The V call is TRBV19, the J call TRBJ2-1, with a possible D match to TRBD2 (6 bases). This receptor was taken from a human donor with a solid tumor. Sequenced material: blood. The CDR3 region is CASSNGRLVSYNEQFF. The CDR3 DNA reads TGTGCCAGTAGTAATGGGCGACTAGTTTCCTACAATGAGCAGTTCTTC.